Below, one T cell receptor beta chain is given with its context. Its target is unknown. PCR primers comprised 60 Vbeta and 13 Jbeta primers. The repertoire was sequenced with immunoSEQ multiplex PCR; TCRdb's copy has only in-frame clones and lacks some. The sample contains about 140,000 clones, around 77% of which appear only once. The data belong to a study of cytomegalovirus exposure and HLA in healthy donors. Findings and limits, study-wide: Analysis performed later showed TCR beta chains linked to HLA being more clonally expanded than equally common others. Later analysis identified about 15,000 TCR beta sequences associated with HLA alleles, using a false discovery rate threshold of 0.05.

The sequence came from a woman in her forties or fifties in good health and CMV-seronegative. Sequenced sample: PBMCs.

DNA for the CDR3: TGTGCCATCAGTGAGTCTGGCTCCCTGGAGACTGAAGCTTTCTTT. This encodes CAISESGSLETEAFF. This rearrangement joins TRBV10-3 to TRBJ1-1, with D unclear. The V end was cut by 0 bases, the J end by 5 bases, with 13 bases between. Germline values: CDR1 ENHRY, CDR2 SYGVKD. The CDR3 totals 15 residues.